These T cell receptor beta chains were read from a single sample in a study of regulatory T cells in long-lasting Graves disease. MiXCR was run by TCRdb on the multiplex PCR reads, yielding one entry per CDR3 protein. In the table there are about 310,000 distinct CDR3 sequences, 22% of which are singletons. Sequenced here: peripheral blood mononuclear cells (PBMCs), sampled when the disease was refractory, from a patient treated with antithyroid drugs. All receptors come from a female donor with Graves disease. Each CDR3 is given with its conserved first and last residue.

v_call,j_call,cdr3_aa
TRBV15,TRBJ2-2,CATSRAGLASTETGELFF
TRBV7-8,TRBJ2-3,CASSFAILGVVTDTQYF
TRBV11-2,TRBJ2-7,CASSAYRGRSYEQYF
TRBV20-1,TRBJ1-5,CSARGGRTGNSNQPQHF
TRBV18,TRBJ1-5,CASSPTSSNQPQHF
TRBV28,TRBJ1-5,CASSPPPHF
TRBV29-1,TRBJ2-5,CSVEDGETQYF
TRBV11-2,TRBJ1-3,CASSLGLRNTIYF
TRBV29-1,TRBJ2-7,CSVVIGGSYEQYF
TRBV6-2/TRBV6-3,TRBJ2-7,CASSYSASTSSYEQYF
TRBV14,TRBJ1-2,CASSRDYYYGYTF
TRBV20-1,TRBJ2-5,CSARIAGEGETQYF
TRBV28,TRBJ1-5,CASSPYRVNQPQHF
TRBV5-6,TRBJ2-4,CASSLTALLAKNIQYF
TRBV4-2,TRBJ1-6,CASSQDPNNSPLHF
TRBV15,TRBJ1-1,CATGGASTEAFF
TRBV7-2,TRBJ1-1,CAGSPQSLNTEAFF
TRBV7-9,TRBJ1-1,CASSSLVDMNTEAFF
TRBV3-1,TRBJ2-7,CASSLRGGVGGYEQYF
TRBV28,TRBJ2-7,CASSPWGHSYEQYF
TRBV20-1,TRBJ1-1,CSASGPNTEAFF
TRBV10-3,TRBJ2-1,CAITRTGEKYNEQFF
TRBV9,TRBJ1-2,CASSVEDNYGYTF
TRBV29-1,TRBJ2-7,CSVVRSEQYF
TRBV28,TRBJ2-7,CASTTGSSYEQYF
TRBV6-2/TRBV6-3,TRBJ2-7,CASSYSDLAPKGYEQYF
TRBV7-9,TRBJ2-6,CASSARTAGANVLTF
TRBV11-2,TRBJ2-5,CASSFVAVRDTKETQYF
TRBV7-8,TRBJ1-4,CASSEGGNVNEKLFF
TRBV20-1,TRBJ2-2,CSQRTGDTGELFF
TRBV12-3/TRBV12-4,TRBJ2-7,CASSSTGTSYEQYF
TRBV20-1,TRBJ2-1,CSASIEEQFF
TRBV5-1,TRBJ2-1,CASSALAGGRYNEQFF
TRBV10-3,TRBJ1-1,CATGGGNTEAFF
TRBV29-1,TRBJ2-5,CSTGEETQYF
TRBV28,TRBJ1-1,CASSFGYGQGNTEAFF
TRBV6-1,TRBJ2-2,CASSPFGGSTGELFF
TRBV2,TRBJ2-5,CASSSGRKETQYF
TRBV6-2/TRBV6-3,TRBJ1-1,CASSLTWAHTEAFF
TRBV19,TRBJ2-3,CASSIREEGEDTQYF
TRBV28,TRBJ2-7,CASSFRFGPGSPYEQYF